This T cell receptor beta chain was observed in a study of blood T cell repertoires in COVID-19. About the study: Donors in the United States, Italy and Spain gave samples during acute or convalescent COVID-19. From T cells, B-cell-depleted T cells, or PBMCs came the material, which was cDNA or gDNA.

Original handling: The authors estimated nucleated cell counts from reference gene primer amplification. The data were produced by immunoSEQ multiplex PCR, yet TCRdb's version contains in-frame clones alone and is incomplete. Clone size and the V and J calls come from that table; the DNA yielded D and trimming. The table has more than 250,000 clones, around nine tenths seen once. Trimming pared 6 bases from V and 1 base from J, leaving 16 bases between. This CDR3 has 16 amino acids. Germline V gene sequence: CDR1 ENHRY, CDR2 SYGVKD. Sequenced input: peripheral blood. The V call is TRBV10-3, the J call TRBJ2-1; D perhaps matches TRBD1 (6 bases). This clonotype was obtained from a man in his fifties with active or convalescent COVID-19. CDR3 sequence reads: CAISPSTGISYNEQFF. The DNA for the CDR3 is TGTGCCATCAGCCCCTCTACAGGGATATCCTACAATGAGCAGTTCTTC.